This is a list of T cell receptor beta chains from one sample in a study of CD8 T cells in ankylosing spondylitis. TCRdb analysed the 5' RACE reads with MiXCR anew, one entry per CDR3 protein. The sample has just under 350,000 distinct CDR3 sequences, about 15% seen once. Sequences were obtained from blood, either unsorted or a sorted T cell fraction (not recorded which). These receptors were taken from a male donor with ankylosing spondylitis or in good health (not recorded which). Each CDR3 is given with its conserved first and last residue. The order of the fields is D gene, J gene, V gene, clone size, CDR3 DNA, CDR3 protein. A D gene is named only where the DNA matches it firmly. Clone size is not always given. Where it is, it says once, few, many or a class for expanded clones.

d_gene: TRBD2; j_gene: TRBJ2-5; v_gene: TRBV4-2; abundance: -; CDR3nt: TGTGCCAGCAGCCAAGCGGTAACAGCGGGAGGGCAAGAGACCCAGTACTTC; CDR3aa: CASSQAVTAGGQETQYF
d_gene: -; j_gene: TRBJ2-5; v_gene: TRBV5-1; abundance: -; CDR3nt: TGCGCCAGCAGCTTGGGTGTGAACCAAGAGACCCAGTACTTC; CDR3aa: CASSLGVNQETQYF
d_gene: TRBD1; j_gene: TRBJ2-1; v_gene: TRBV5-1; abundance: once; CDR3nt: TGCGCCAGCAGCTTGGCCACAGGGGTTTTCCACTACAATGAGCAGTTCTTC; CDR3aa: CASSLATGVFHYNEQFF
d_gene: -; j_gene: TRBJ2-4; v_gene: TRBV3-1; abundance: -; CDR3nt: TGTGCCAGCAGCCAAGGGACCTCACGGTACATTCAGTACTTC; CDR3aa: CASSQGTSRYIQYF
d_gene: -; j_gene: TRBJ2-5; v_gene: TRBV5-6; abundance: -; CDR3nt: TGTGCCAGCAGCGGGTCTAGGAGCCAAGAGACCCAGTACTTC; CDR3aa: CASSGSRSQETQYF
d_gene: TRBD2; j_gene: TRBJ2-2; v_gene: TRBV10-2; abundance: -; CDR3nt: TGCGCCAGCAGGATTAGCGGGGGGTCCGGGGAGCTGTTTTTT; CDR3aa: CASRISGGSGELFF
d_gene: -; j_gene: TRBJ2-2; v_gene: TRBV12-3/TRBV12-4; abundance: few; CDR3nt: TGTGCCAGCAGTCGATCGACGGGGGATCTCACCGGGGAGCTGTTTTTT; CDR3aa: CASSRSTGDLTGELFF
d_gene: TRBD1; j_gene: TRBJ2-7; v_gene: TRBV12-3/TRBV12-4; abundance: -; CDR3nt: TGTGCCAGCAGTTCGGACAGGACCTACGAGCAGTACTTC; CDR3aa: CASSSDRTYEQYF
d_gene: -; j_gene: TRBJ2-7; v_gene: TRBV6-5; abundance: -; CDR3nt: TGTGCCAGCAGTTACTCTGGGAGACAGAACTACGAGCAGTACTTC; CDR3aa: CASSYSGRQNYEQYF
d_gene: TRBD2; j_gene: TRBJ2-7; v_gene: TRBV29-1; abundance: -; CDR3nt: TGCAGCGTTGTGACTAGCGGCCCCTACGAGCAGTACTTC; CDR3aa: CSVVTSGPYEQYF
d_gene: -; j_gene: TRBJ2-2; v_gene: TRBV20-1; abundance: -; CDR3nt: TGCAGTGCTAGGAACCCGGGAGACGAAAACACCGGGGAGCTGTTTTTT; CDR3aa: CSARNPGDENTGELFF
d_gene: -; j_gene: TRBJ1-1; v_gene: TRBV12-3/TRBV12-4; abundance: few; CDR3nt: TGTGCCAGCTCCCACGGAGCTTTGAACACTGAAGCTTTCTTT; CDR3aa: CASSHGALNTEAFF
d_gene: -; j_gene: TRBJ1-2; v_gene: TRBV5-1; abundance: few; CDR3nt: TGCGCCAGCAGCCTGACAGGTCCCACTAACTATGGCTACACCTTC; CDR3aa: CASSLTGPTNYGYTF
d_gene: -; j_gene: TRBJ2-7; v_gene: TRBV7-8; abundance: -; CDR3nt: TGTGCCAGCAGCCTCGGAACAGGGGGGGCCTACGAGCAGTACTTC; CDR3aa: CASSLGTGGAYEQYF
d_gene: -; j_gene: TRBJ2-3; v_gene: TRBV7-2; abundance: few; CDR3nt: TGTGCCAGCAGCCGAAGAGCGGGTAGCACAGATACGCAGTATTTT; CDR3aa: CASSRRAGSTDTQYF
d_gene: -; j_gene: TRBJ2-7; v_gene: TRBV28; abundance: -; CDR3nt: TGTGCCAGCAGTTTACCAACTACCCGGATTTGGGTCGAGCAGTACTTC; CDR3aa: CASSLPTTRIWVEQYF
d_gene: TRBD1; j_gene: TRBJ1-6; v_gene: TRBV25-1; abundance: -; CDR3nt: TGTGCCAGCAGTGAGGGCAGGGGGCCGAGGGTGTATAATTCACCCCTCCACTTT; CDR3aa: CASSEGRGPRVYNSPLHF
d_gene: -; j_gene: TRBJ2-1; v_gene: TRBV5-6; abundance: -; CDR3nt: TGTGCCAGCTTTCTGGGAAGGGCTGGTGAGCAGTTCTTC; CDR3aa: CASFLGRAGEQFF
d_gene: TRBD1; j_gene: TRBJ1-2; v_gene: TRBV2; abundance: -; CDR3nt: TGTGCCAGCAGCGGAAGACAGGGGAATGGTGGCTACACCTTC; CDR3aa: CASSGRQGNGGYTF
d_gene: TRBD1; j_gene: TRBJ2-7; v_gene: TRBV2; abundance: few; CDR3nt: TGTGCCAGCAGTGCGGACAGGGAAAACGAGCAGTACTTC; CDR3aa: CASSADRENEQYF
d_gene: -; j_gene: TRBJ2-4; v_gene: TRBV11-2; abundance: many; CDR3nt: TGTGCCAGCAGCTTAGTAAGGGGTTTGAACATTCAGTACTTC; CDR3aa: CASSLVRGLNIQYF
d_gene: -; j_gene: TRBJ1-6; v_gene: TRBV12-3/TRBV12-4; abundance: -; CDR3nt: TGTGCCAGCAGCCCCGGTTCGTCCTCACCCCTCCACTTT; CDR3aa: CASSPGSSSPLHF
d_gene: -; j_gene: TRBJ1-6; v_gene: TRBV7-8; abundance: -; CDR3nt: TGTGCCAGCAGAATTTCGACCATGGGAAGGAATTCACCCCTCCACTTT; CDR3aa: CASRISTMGRNSPLHF
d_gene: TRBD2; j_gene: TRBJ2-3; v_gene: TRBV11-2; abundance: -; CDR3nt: TGTGCCAGCAGCCGAACCGGGAGCGGGGGGCGGTCTAGCACAGATACGCAGTATTTT; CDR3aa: CASSRTGSGGRSSTDTQYF
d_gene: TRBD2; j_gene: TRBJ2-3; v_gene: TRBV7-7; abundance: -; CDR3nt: TGTGCCAGCAGCTCGGGGGGGGGGGATACGCAGTATTTT; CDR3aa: CASSSGGGDTQYF
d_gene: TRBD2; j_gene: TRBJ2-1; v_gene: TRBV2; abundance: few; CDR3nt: TGTGCCAGCAGTGAGGCCGGGACTAGCGTAGGGGATGAGCAGTTCTTC; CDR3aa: CASSEAGTSVGDEQFF
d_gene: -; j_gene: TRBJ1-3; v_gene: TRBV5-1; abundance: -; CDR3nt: TGCGCCAGCAGCTTGAGCGGGGATCTGAGGGCTGGAAACACCATATATTTT; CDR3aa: CASSLSGDLRAGNTIYF
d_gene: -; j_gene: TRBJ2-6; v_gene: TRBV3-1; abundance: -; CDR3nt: TGTGCCAGCAGCCAAAACTCATACTCTGGGGCCAACGTCCTGACTTTC; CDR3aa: CASSQNSYSGANVLTF
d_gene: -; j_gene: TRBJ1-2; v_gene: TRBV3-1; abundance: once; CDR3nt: TGTGCCATCAGCCCCGGCCCAGGCTATGGCTACACCTTC; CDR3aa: CAISPGPGYGYTF
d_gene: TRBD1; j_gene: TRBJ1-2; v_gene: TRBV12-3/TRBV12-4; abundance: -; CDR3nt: TGTGCCAGCGTGACAGGGTTGGACTATGGCTACACCTTC; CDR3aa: CASVTGLDYGYTF
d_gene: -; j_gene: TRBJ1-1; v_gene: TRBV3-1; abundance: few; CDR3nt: TGTGCCAGCAGCCAAGATGGAGGGCGGACTTTCTTT; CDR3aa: CASSQDGGRTFF
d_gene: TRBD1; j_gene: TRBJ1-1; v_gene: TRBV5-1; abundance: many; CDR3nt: TGCGCCAGCAGCCAGGGGGAGGACACTGAAGCTTTCTTT; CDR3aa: CASSQGEDTEAFF
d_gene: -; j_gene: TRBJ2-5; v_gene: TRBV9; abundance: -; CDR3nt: TGTGCCAGCAGCGTATCTCAGGGGAGGGAGACCCAGTACTTC; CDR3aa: CASSVSQGRETQYF
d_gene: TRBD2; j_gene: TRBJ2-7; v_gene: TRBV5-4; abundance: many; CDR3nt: TGTGCCAGCACCCTTTGGGAGTCCAGCGGGGCTCGGGAGCAGTACTTC; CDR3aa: CASTLWESSGAREQYF
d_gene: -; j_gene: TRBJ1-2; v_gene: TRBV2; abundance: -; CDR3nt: TGTGCCAGCTCTAGCGGGGTCGGCGATGGCTACACCTTC; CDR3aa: CASSSGVGDGYTF
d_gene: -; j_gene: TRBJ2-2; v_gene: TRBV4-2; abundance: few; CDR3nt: TGTGCCAGCAGTTTGGGACTCCGCGGGGACACCGGGGAGCTGTTTTTT; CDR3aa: CASSLGLRGDTGELFF
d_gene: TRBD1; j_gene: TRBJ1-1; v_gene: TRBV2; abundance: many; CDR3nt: TGTGCCAGCAGCCCACAGGGGCTGAACACTGAAGCTTTCTTT; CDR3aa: CASSPQGLNTEAFF
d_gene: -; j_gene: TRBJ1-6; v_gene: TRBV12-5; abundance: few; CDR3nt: TGTGCTAGTGGTTTGCGGCCACACAGCTCCTATAATTCACCCCTCCACTTT; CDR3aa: CASGLRPHSSYNSPLHF
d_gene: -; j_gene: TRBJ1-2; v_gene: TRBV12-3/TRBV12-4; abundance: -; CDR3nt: TGTGCCAGCAGCCCCCTGCCCGGGGTTGGCTACACCTTC; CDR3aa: CASSPLPGVGYTF
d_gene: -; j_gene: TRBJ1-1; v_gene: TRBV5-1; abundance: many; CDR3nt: TGTGCCAGCAGCTTGGACAGCTTGAACACTGAAGCTTTCTTT; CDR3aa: CASSLDSLNTEAFF
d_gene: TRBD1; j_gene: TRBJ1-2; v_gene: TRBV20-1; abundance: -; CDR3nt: TGCAGTGCCCCGGGACAGGGGTTTAACTATGGCTACACCTTC; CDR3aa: CSAPGQGFNYGYTF
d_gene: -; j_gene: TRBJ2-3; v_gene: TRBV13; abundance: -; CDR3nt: TGTGCCAGCAGCTTGGCCCGTAGGGGAGGAGGAACAGATACGCAGTATTTT; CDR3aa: CASSLARRGGGTDTQYF
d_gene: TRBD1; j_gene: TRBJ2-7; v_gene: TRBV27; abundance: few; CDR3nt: TGTGCCAGCAGGGAGGGTCCCGGGACAGGCAGGAGCTCCTACGAGCAGTACTTC; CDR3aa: CASREGPGTGRSSYEQYF
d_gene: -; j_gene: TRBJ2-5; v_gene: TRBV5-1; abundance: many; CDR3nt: TGCGCCAGCAGCTCCGAGGGGCTAGAGACCCAGTACTTC; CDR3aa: CASSSEGLETQYF